The entry below describes one TCR beta chain. Its specificity is not known. This sample is drawn from a study of T cell responses to AZD1222 COVID-19 vaccine. Study findings and constraints: Repertoire sampling occurred only after the peak T cell response.

TCRdb's copy holds only in-frame clones and misses some; the assay was immunoSEQ multiplex PCR. The data show roughly 120,000 clones, around 87% seen once. Germline values: CDR1 SGHDN, CDR2 FVKESK. Trimming cost V 2 bases and J 3 bases; bases outside gene matches: 8. The CDR3 is made up of 16 amino acids. This receptor was obtained from an adult in good health. The sequences come from peripheral blood, collected on day 0 of AZD1222 vaccination. The chain recombines TRBV14 with TRBJ1-2, with TRBD1 matching over 8 bases. This CDR3 is CASSQRGTGIYYGYTF. The CDR3, as DNA: TGTGCCAGCAGCCAACGAGGGACAGGAATCTACTATGGCTACACCTTC.